A single sample gave rise to the 2 T cell receptor beta chains below, sequenced in a study of OX40 agonist ivuxolimab in advanced cancers. Libraries were prepared by immunoSEQ multiplex PCR; TCRdb keeps only in-frame clonotypes and omits some of them. The sample consists of some 19,000 clones, about 77% of them appearing once. Sequencing used CD4+ or CD8+ T cells sorted from blood, obtained in a trial of the OX40 agonist ivuxolimab. The receptors come from an adult with an advanced solid tumor such as melanoma, head and neck, liver or kidney cancer.

This chain joins TRBV10-2 and TRBJ1-1; D is possibly TRBD1 (5 bases). The length of the CDR3 is 14 residues. CDR1 and CDR2 (germline): WSHSY, SAAADI. The V gene lost 2 bases and the J gene lost 7 bases, with 14 bases spanning the gap. In DNA form, the CDR3 reads TGCGCCAGCAGTGAGGTTAGGGGCTGGGATGAAGCTTTCTTT. Its protein product is CASSEVRGWDEAFF.

V gene TRBV14 combines with J gene TRBJ2-5, with 10 bases fitting TRBD2. The ends lost 0 bases at V and 2 bases at J; junction bases unmatched: 6. The germline V gene has CDR1 SGHDN and CDR2 FVKESK. This CDR3 region has 17 residues. The CDR3 DNA reads as TGTGCCAGCAGCCAAGATGGGGCTAGCGGGGGTCAAGAGACCCAGTACTTC. Translating gives CASSQDGASGGQETQYF.